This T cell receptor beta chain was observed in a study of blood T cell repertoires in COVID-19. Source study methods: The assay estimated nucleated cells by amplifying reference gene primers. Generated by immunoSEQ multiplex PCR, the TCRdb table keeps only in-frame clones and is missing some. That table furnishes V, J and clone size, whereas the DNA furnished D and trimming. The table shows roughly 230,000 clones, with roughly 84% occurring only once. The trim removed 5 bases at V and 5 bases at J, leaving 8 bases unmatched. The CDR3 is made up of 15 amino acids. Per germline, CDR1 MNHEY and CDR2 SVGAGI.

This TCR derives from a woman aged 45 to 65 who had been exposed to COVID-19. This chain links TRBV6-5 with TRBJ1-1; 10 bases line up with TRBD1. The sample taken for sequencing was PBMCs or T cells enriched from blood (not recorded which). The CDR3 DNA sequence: TGTGCCAGCAGTCCACGGACAGGGGGAAGGACTGAAGCTTTCTTT. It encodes CASSPRTGGRTEAFF.